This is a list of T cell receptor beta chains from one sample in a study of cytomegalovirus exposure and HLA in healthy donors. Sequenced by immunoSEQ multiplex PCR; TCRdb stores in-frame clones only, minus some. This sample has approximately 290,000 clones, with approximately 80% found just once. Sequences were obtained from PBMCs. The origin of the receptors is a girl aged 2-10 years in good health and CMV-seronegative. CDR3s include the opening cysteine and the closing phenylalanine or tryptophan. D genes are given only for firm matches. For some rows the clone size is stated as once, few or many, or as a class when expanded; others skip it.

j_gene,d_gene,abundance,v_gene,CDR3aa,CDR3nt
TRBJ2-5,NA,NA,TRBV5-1,CASYRAGEETQYF,TGCGCCAGTTATCGAGCAGGGGAAGAGACCCAGTACTTC
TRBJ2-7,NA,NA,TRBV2,CASSDPGIFYEQYF,TGTGCCAGCAGTGACCCCGGGATCTTCTACGAGCAGTACTTC
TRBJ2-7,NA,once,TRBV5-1,CASSFRVSYEQYF,TGCGCCAGCAGCTTTCGGGTCTCCTACGAGCAGTACTTC
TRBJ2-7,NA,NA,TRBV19,CASNHRSAAYEQYF,TGTGCCAGTAACCACAGGTCTGCAGCCTACGAGCAGTACTTC
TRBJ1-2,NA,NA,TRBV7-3,CASSEGSNYGYTF,TGTGCCAGCAGTGAGGGATCTAACTATGGCTACACCTTC
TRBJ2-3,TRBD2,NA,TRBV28,CASSSSLAGATDTQYF,TGTGCCAGCAGTTCGTCCTTAGCGGGAGCCACAGATACGCAGTATTTT
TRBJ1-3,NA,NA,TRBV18,CASSPSSPRSGNTIYF,TGTGCCAGCTCACCATCGTCCCCTCGCTCTGGAAACACCATATATTTT
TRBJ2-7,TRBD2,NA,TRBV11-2,CASTGLAYEQYF,TGTGCCAGCACCGGACTAGCCTACGAGCAGTACTTC
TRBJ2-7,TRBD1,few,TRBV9,CASSRDRSSYEQYF,TGTGCCAGCAGTAGGGACAGGAGCTCCTACGAGCAGTACTTC
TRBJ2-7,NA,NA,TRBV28,CASSFLSYEQYF,TGTGCCAGCAGTTTTCTGTCCTACGAGCAGTACTTC
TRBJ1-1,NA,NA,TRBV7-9,CASSWRGGGAFF,TGTGCCAGCAGCTGGAGGGGGGGCGGAGCTTTCTTT
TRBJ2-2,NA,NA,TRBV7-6,CASSLLLNTGELFF,TGTGCCAGCAGCTTACTTCTGAACACCGGGGAGCTGTTTTTT
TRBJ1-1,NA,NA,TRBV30,CASSPSGGGPEAFF,TGTGCCTCATCTCCCTCGGGCGGGGGGCCCGAAGCTTTCTTT
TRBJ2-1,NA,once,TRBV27,CASCTRDTYNEQFF,TGTGCCAGCTGTACCCGGGACACCTACAATGAGCAGTTCTTC
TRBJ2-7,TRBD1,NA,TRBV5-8,CASSWTGSYEQYF,TGTGCCAGCAGCTGGACAGGCTCCTACGAGCAGTACTTC